Listed below are T cell receptor beta chains from one sample, sequenced in a study of blood T cell repertoires in COVID-19. Sequencing used immunoSEQ multiplex PCR; TCRdb keeps in-frame clones, though not all of them. The sample records some 200,000 clones, about 83% being singletons. The sequenced sample consisted of peripheral blood. These TCRs come from a woman between 50 and 59 years old with active or convalescent COVID-19. Both conserved end residues are part of each CDR3. The D gene is left open where the match is weak. Size is stated for part of the rows, as once, few or many counts, or as a class when the clone is expanded.

v_gene	d_gene	abundance	j_gene	CDR3nt	CDR3aa
TRBV2	NA	NA	TRBJ2-2	TGTGCCAGCAGTGAAGCAGGAGGAAACGGGGAGCTGTTTTTT	CASSEAGGNGELFF
TRBV5-4	TRBD1	NA	TRBJ2-3	TGTGCCAGCAGCTTGCCGACAGGGGTGTCCGCAGATACGCAGTATTTT	CASSLPTGVSADTQYF
TRBV19	TRBD1	NA	TRBJ2-1	TGTGCCAGTAGTCTGAAACAGGGGGGATACAATGAGCAGTTCTTC	CASSLKQGGYNEQFF
TRBV19	TRBD2	NA	TRBJ2-1	TGTGCCAGTAGCGGACTAGCGGGCTTAACCTACAATGAGCAGTTCTTC	CASSGLAGLTYNEQFF
TRBV2	TRBD1	NA	TRBJ1-2	TGTGCCAGCAGTGTGACAGGGAGCTATGGCTACACCTTC	CASSVTGSYGYTF
TRBV19	NA	NA	TRBJ2-2	TGTGCCAGCACCGGGACACACACCGGGGAGCTGTTTTTT	CASTGTHTGELFF
TRBV3-1/TRBV3-2	TRBD1	NA	TRBJ1-4	TGTGCCAGCAGCTCGAGGGGACAGGTTAATGAAAAACTGTTTTTT	CASSSRGQVNEKLFF
TRBV28	TRBD2	NA	TRBJ2-2	TGTGCCGGGACTAGCTTCGCCGGGGAGCTGTTTTTT	CAGTSFAGELFF
TRBV7-9	TRBD2	NA	TRBJ2-3	TGTGCCAGCAGCTTAGGGGCTAGCGGGCCCACAGATACGCAGTATTTT	CASSLGASGPTDTQYF
TRBV12-5	NA	NA	TRBJ2-5	TGTGCTAGTGGTTTCGGGTTACAGGGTGCTGAGACCCAGTACTTC	CASGFGLQGAETQYF
TRBV29-1	TRBD1	NA	TRBJ1-6	TGCAGCGTCGGCAGGGGGGACGCAAATTCACCCCTCCACTTT	CSVGRGDANSPLHF
TRBV28	NA	few	TRBJ2-5	TGTGCCAGCAGCCTCCGGACTTCCCAAGAGACCCAGTACTTC	CASSLRTSQETQYF
TRBV11-2	TRBD2	NA	TRBJ2-1	TGTGCCAGCAGCTCCCTAGCGGGAGTTAGCTATGAGCAGTTCTTC	CASSSLAGVSYEQFF
TRBV28	TRBD1	NA	TRBJ1-4	TGTGCCAGCAGACAGGGGAATGAAAAACTGTTTTTT	CASRQGNEKLFF
TRBV19	TRBD2	NA	TRBJ2-3	TGTGCCAGTAGTACCCGGACTAGCGGTAGCACAGATACGCAGTATTTT	CASSTRTSGSTDTQYF
TRBV6-6	NA	NA	TRBJ1-2	TGTGCCAGCAGTTACTCCCAGGGGACTGGCTACACCTTC	CASSYSQGTGYTF
TRBV24-1	NA	NA	TRBJ1-1	TGTGCCACCGTAGAGTGCAGGGAGAACACTGAAGCTTTCTTT	CATVECRENTEAFF
TRBV18	TRBD1	NA	TRBJ2-5	TGTGCCAGCTCACTCGTCCCGGGACAGGGCCAAGAGACCCAGTACTTC	CASSLVPGQGQETQYF
TRBV14	NA	few	TRBJ1-1	TGTGCCAGCAGCCCAAGACTGACAGGATCTTTGAACACTGAAGCTTTCTTT	CASSPRLTGSLNTEAFF
TRBV27	NA	NA	TRBJ2-7	TGTGCCAGCAGTTTGGGGGGACGACCCTACGAGCAGTACTTC	CASSLGGRPYEQYF
TRBV5-4	NA	NA	TRBJ2-4	TGTGCCAGCAGCGCGGGGTCCGACGGGAACATTCAGTACTTC	CASSAGSDGNIQYF
TRBV7-8	NA	NA	TRBJ2-2	TGTGCCAGCAGCCGCCGACAGGGAGGGAACACCGGGGAGCTGTTTTTT	CASSRRQGGNTGELFF
TRBV6-5	NA	NA	TRBJ1-1	TGTGCCAGCAGGCTACGCCGTGAATTGAACACTGAAGCTTTCTTT	CASRLRRELNTEAFF
TRBV20-1	NA	few	TRBJ1-2	TGCAGTGCTAGTCAGGGGCACCTCTATGGCTACACCTTC	CSASQGHLYGYTF
TRBV10-3	NA	NA	TRBJ1-1	TGTGCCATCAGTGAGGCAGGGAACACTGAAGCTTTCTTT	CAISEAGNTEAFF
TRBV19	TRBD2	NA	TRBJ2-3	TGTGCCAGTAGTATCGGACTAGCGGGGCCTAGCACAGATACGCAGTATTTT	CASSIGLAGPSTDTQYF
TRBV4-2	NA	few	TRBJ1-2	TGTGCCAGCAGCCAAGTCCGCACAGCGGGCTATGGCTACACCTTC	CASSQVRTAGYGYTF
TRBV12-3/TRBV12-4	NA	NA	TRBJ2-5	TGTGCCAGCAGTTTAAAGATCGAGGAGACCCAGTACTTC	CASSLKIEETQYF
TRBV7-9	TRBD1	NA	TRBJ1-2	TGTGCCAGCAGCCGGACAGGGGTGGGCTATGGCTACACCTTC	CASSRTGVGYGYTF
TRBV5-1	NA	NA	TRBJ1-3	TGCGCCAGCAGCTTGGCGGGTTACTCTGGAAACACCATATATTTT	CASSLAGYSGNTIYF
TRBV12-5	TRBD2	NA	TRBJ2-1	TGTGCTAGTGGGAGGTCGGGAGGAGCCTACAATGAGCAGTTCTTC	CASGRSGGAYNEQFF
TRBV19	TRBD1	once	TRBJ1-5	TGTGCCAGTAGGCCGGGACAGGGGGCTAATCAGCCCCAGCATTTT	CASRPGQGANQPQHF
TRBV7-3	TRBD2	NA	TRBJ2-2	TGTGCCAGCAGCTCCCTGGGTAGCGGGAGGTTCAGCAGCACCGGGGAGCTGTTTTTT	CASSSLGSGRFSSTGELFF
TRBV29-1	TRBD1	NA	TRBJ2-5	TGCAGCGCGGACAGGGGGACAGGGGGGACCCAGTACTTC	CSADRGTGGTQYF
TRBV18	NA	NA	TRBJ1-1	TGTGCCAGCTCACCAAGGGGTATAGACACTGAAGCTTTCTTT	CASSPRGIDTEAFF
TRBV3-1/TRBV3-2	NA	NA	TRBJ2-3	TGTGCCAGCAGCCAAGGGACTGTCGAAGATACGCAGTATTTT	CASSQGTVEDTQYF
TRBV12-3/TRBV12-4	NA	once	TRBJ2-5	TGTGCCAGCAGTTTTCAATTCCAAGAGACCCAGTACTTC	CASSFQFQETQYF
TRBV28	TRBD1	NA	TRBJ1-5	TGTGCCAGCACCTCCGGGACAGGGAGCAATCAGCCCCAGCATTTT	CASTSGTGSNQPQHF
TRBV21-1	NA	NA	TRBJ2-2	TGTGCCAGCAGCCCCACGGGGCCACGGAGGGCCGGGGAGCTGTTTTTT	CASSPTGPRRAGELFF
TRBV6-4	TRBD2	NA	TRBJ2-1	TGTGCCAGCAGTGACGGACTAGCGGACTACAATGAGCAGTTCTTC	CASSDGLADYNEQFF
TRBV7-9	NA	NA	TRBJ1-2	TGTGCCAGCAGCTTAGTATTCGGTGGGGGCAGGGGCTATGGCTACACCTTC	CASSLVFGGGRGYGYTF
TRBV7-2	TRBD2	NA	TRBJ2-7	TGTGCCAGCAGCCTCGCCTCCCGGTGGGCGGGAGCCCCCGAGCAGTACTTC	CASSLASRWAGAPEQYF
TRBV5-1	NA	NA	TRBJ1-2	TGCGCCAGCAGCTTGGGGGAGGGAAAAAACGGCTACACCTTC	CASSLGEGKNGYTF
TRBV19	NA	NA	TRBJ2-4	TGTGCCAGCCCCCGTTCAAACTCTCACCGGGACATTCAGTACTTC	CASPRSNSHRDIQYF
TRBV3-1/TRBV3-2	NA	NA	TRBJ2-5	TGTGCCAGCAGCCAAGACGCGTTTGAAGAGACCCAGTACTTC	CASSQDAFEETQYF
TRBV18	NA	NA	TRBJ1-2	TGTGCCAGCTCACTGGGCCTGGACAGACAATCCTATGGCTACACCTTC	CASSLGLDRQSYGYTF
TRBV3-1/TRBV3-2	NA	NA	TRBJ2-1	TGTGCCAGCAGCCAACCGTTGAGCTCCGCCAATGAGCAGTTCTTC	CASSQPLSSANEQFF
TRBV5-6	NA	few	TRBJ1-6	TGTGCCAGCAGCTCGACAGTTAATAATTCACCCCTCCACTTT	CASSSTVNNSPLHF